The 6 T cell receptor beta chains presented below share a single source sample, sequenced in a study of blood T cells in healthy people across ages. Sample-barcoded 5' priming and a J-beta primer mix drove a second PCR of roughly 6 to 12 cycles. TCRdb itself ran the 5' RACE reads through MiXCR, one entry per CDR3 protein. The sample holds 1.5 million to 2 million distinct CDR3 sequences, 28% seen once. The sample consisted of blood. The receptors were sampled from a woman aged 25 to 45 in good health.

In this sample, this clonotype turned up a few times. J is TRBJ2-7 and V is TRBV6-2 or TRBV6-3; D is unclear. Germline loops: CDR1 MNHEY, CDR2 SVGEGT. Between the trimmed V and J ends, which lost 2 bases and 1 base, there was a span of 15 bases. This CDR3 region has 16 residues. The CDR3 DNA reads TGTGCCAGCAGTTACGCGGCGACAAAAGATTCCTACGAGCAGTACTTC. This encodes CASSYAATKDSYEQYF.

The sample holds a few counts of this clonotype. The chain couples TRBV7-9 to TRBJ2-7; D remains unclear. V lost 5 bases, J lost 3 bases, and 14 bases lay in between. The germline CDR1 and CDR2 sequences are SEHNR and FQNEAQ (reference sequence). This CDR3 has 14 amino acids. The CDR3 loop reads CASSPDGEFYEQYF. The CDR3 region has the DNA TGTGCCAGCAGCCCGGACGGTGAGTTCTACGAGCAGTACTTC.

This clonotype was seen only a few times. The chain has TRBV14 and TRBJ2-7; 13 bases line up with TRBD2. CDR1 is SGHDN, CDR2 FVKESK, per germline. Trimming took 3 bases from V and 4 from J; bases not matched to a gene: 6. The CDR3 covers 16 residues. CDR3 sequence (DNA): TGTGCCAGCAGCCACGGACTAGCGGGAGTATTGTACGAGCAGTACTTC. It specifies CASSHGLAGVLYEQYF.

The J gene is TRBJ1-2, the V gene TRBV20-1, with D hard to call. The CDR3 length is 14 residues. Deletions cut 1 base from V and 4 bases from J, with 13 bases between. From germline, CDR1 is DFQATT and CDR2 SNEGSKA (reference sequence). Here the CDR3 reads CSARVLDVGYGYTF. CDR3 bases: TGCAGTGCTAGAGTTCTGGACGTCGGCTATGGCTACACCTTC.

The chain carries TRBV7-2 and TRBJ2-5; TRBD1 or TRBD2 may be the D gene (6 bases each). The CDR3 totals 14 residues. Looked up from germline, CDR1 is SGHTA and CDR2 is FQGNSA. V shed 5 bases and J shed 3 bases, with 13 bases lying between them. CDR3 region: CASSTGGQEETQYF. The CDR3 bases are TGTGCCAGCAGCACCGGGGGCCAAGAAGAGACCCAGTACTTC.

This clonotype was seen more than once but under ten times. This chain connects TRBV5-1 to TRBJ2-3; 9 nucleotides align to TRBD1. Trimming removed 0 bases from V and 3 bases from J; junction bases left unmatched: 8. This CDR3 spans 17 amino acids. Germline CDR1 reads SGHRS; CDR2 reads YFSETQ. CDR3 nucleotide sequence: TGCGCCAGCAGCTTGGCCGGGACAGGGTTAGGTACAGATACGCAGTATTTT. It yields the protein CASSLAGTGLGTDTQYF.